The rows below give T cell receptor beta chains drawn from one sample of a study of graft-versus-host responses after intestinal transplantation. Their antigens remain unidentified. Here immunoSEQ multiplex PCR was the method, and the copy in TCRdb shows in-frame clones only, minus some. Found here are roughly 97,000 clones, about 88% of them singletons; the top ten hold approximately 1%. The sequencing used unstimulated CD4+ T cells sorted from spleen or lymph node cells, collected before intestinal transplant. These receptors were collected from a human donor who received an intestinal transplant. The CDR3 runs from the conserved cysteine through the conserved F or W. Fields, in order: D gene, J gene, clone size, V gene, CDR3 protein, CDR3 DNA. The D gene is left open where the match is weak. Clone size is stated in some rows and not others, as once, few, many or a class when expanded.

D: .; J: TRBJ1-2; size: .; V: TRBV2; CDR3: CASSRQATNYGYTF; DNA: TGTGCCAGCAGTAGGCAGGCTACTAACTATGGCTACACCTTC
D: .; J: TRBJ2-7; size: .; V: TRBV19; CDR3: CASSISGGTYEQYF; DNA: TGTGCCAGTAGTATATCCGGGGGTACCTACGAGCAGTACTTC
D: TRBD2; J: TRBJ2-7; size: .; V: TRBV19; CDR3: CASSILAGGSYEQYF; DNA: TGTGCCAGTAGTATACTAGCGGGAGGGTCCTACGAGCAGTACTTC
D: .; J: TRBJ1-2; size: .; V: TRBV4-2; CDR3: CASSQVGPRDYGYTF; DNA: TGTGCCAGCAGCCAAGTGGGCCCCCGGGACTATGGCTACACCTTC
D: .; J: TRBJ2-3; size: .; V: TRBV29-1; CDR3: CSVEPGGLSTDTQYF; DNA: TGCAGCGTTGAGCCGGGGGGCCTTAGCACAGATACGCAGTATTTT
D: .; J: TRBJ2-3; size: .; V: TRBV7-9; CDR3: CASSEGTDTQYF; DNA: TGTGCCAGCAGCGAGGGCACAGATACGCAGTATTTT
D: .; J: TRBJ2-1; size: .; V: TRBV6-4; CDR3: CASRRSFGDGEQFF; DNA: TGTGCCAGCAGGCGCTCGTTCGGGGATGGTGAGCAGTTCTTC
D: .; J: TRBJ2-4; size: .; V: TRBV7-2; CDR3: CASSLDRAGIQYF; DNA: TGTGCCAGCAGCTTAGACCGGGCTGGTATTCAGTACTTC
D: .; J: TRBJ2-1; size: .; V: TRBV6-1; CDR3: CASSYSEQFF; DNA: TGTGCCAGCAGTTACTCAGAGCAGTTCTTC
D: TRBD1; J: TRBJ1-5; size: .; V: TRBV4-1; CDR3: CASSQETGLDQPQHF; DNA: TGCGCCAGCAGCCAAGAGACAGGGTTAGATCAGCCCCAGCATTTT
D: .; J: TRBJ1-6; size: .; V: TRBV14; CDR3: CASSLLGVRSPLHF; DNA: TGTGCCAGCAGCCTACTAGGGGTGAGATCACCCCTCCACTTT
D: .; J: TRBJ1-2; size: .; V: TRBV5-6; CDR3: CASSLDPVPYGYTF; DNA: TGTGCCAGCAGCTTGGATCCAGTCCCCTATGGCTACACCTTC
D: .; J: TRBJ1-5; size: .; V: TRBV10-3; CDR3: CAIATYSNQPQHF; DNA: TGTGCCATCGCGACATATAGCAATCAGCCCCAGCATTTT
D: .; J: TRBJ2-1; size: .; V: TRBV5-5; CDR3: CASSATASRGNNEQFF; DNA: TGTGCCAGCAGCGCCACGGCGTCCCGGGGGAACAATGAGCAGTTCTTC
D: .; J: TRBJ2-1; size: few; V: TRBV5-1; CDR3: CASSRSVGSGHYNEQFF; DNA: TGCGCCAGCAGCCGCTCCGTGGGCAGCGGACACTACAATGAGCAGTTCTTC
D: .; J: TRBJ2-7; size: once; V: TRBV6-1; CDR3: CASSEVRGPYEQYF; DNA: TGTGCCAGCAGTGAAGTCCGGGGTCCCTACGAGCAGTACTTC
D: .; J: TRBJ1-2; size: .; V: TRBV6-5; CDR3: CASSYAGVLNYGYTF; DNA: TGTGCCAGCAGTTACGCGGGCGTCCTAAACTATGGCTACACCTTC
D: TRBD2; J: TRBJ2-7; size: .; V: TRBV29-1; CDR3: CSVDTSGINEQYF; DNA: TGCAGCGTGGATACTAGCGGGATAAACGAGCAGTACTTC
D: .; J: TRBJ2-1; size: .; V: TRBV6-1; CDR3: CASSFGRSSYNEQFF; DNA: TGTGCCAGCAGTTTTGGCCGAAGCTCCTACAATGAGCAGTTCTTC
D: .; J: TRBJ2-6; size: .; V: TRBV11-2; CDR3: CASSLGPGSYFSGANVLTF; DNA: TGTGCCAGCAGCTTAGGCCCGGGGAGCTACTTCTCTGGGGCCAACGTCCTGACTTTC
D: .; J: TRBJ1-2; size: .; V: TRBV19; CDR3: CASTQWRSDYGYTF; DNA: TGTGCCAGTACCCAGTGGAGATCGGACTATGGCTACACCTTC
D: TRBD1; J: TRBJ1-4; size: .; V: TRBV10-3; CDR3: CAISEGDRGRGEKLFF; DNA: TGTGCCATCAGTGAGGGGGACAGGGGGCGAGGAGAAAAACTGTTTTTT
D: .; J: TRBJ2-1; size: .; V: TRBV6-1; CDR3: CASSDNWGAWNEQFF; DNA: TGTGCCAGCAGTGACAACTGGGGGGCCTGGAATGAGCAGTTCTTC
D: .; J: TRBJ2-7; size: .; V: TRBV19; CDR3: CASITQGHYEQYF; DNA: TGTGCCAGTATCACACAGGGACACTACGAGCAGTACTTC
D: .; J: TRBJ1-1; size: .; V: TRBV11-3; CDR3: CASSSVRGTEAFF; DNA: TGTGCCAGCAGCTCCGTGAGGGGAACTGAAGCTTTCTTT
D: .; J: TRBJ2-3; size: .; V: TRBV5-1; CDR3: CASSPQGGDTQYF; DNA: TGCGCCAGCAGCCCACAGGGTGGCGATACGCAGTATTTT
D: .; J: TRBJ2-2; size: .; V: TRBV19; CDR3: CASSTAVQAGELFF; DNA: TGTGCCAGTAGTACCGCGGTCCAGGCCGGGGAGCTGTTTTTT
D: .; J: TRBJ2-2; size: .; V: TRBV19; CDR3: CATPSLAGELFF; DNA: TGTGCCACCCCTTCCTTGGCTGGGGAGCTGTTTTTT
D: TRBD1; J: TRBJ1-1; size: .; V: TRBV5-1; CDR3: CASSPQTGTLNTEAFF; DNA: TGCGCCAGCAGCCCCCAGACAGGGACTCTGAACACTGAAGCTTTCTTT
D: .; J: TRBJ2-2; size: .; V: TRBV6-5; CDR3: CASRDTVTGELFF; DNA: TGTGCCAGCAGGGACACCGTAACCGGGGAGCTGTTTTTT
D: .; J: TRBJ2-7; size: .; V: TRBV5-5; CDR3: CASSGGRGALRPEQYF; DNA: TGTGCCAGCAGCGGCGGTCGGGGGGCCCTCCGGCCCGAGCAGTACTTC
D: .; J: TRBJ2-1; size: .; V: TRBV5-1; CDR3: CASSPSGAGVGPQFF; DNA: TGCGCCAGCAGCCCCTCAGGGGCGGGAGTGGGTCCGCAGTTCTTC
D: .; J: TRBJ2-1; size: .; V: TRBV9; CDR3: CASSVVDPGRQFF; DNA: TGTGCCAGCAGCGTAGTCGATCCAGGGAGGCAGTTCTTC
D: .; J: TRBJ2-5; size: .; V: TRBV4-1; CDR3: CASSQGLGLQETQYF; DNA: TGCGCCAGCAGCCAAGGCCTAGGCCTACAAGAGACCCAGTACTTC
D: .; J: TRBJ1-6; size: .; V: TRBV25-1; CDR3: CASRWEVNSPLHF; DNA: TGTGCCAGCCGCTGGGAGGTCAATTCACCCCTCCACTTT
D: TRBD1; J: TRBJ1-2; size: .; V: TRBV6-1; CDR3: CASSDVQGARYGYTF; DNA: TGTGCCAGCAGTGACGTTCAGGGGGCGCGATATGGCTACACCTTC
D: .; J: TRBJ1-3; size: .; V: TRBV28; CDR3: CASSWGRWGTYLHDSGNTIYF; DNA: TGTGCCAGCAGTTGGGGGAGGTGGGGGACATACCTACATGACTCTGGAAACACCATATATTTT
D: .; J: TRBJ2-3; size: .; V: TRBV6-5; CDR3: CASSYSEGTDTQYF; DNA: TGTGCCAGCAGTTACTCTGAGGGCACAGATACGCAGTATTTT
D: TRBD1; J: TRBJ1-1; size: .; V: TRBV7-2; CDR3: CASSPRQGRLSNTEAFF; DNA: TGTGCCAGCAGCCCCCGACAGGGGAGGCTTTCGAACACTGAAGCTTTCTTT
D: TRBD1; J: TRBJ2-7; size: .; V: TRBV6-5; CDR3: CASRFGQAHEQYF; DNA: TGTGCCAGCAGGTTCGGACAGGCCCACGAGCAGTACTTC
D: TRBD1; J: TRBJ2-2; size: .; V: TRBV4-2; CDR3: CASSPRTGALSAATGELFF; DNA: TGTGCCAGCAGCCCCCGGACAGGGGCCCTATCCGCGGCCACCGGGGAGCTGTTTTTT
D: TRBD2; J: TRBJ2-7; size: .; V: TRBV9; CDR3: CASSAGLLYEQYF; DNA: TGTGCCAGCAGCGCGGGACTACTCTACGAGCAGTACTTC